A single sample is the source of the 18 T cell receptor beta chains below, sequenced in a study of T cell responses to AZD1222 COVID-19 vaccine. Using immunoSEQ multiplex PCR, the repertoire was profiled, and TCRdb retains in-frame clones only, with some absent. Counted here are around 110,000 clones, approximately 90% occurring once; the ten biggest clones make up around 3.3%. The sequenced sample was peripheral blood, obtained on day 0 of AZD1222 vaccination. Receptors originate from an adult in good health.

Written as DNA, the CDR3 is TGTGCCAGCAGCCAAGATCTGGGTTTGGTCTACGAGCAGTACTTC. It yields the protein CASSQDLGLVYEQYF. The chain is built from TRBV4-2 and TRBJ2-7, with D unresolved. The germline CDR1 and CDR2 sequences are LGHNA and YNFKEQ. Trimming took off 0 bases at V and 3 bases at J, with 12 bases between the two ends. The CDR3 sequence is 15 residues long.

The chain links TRBV9 to TRBJ2-1, with D uncertain. The CDR3 runs 16 residues. Germline values: CDR1 SGDLS, CDR2 YYNGEE. Deletions cut 4 bases from V and 6 bases from J, with 20 bases between. CDR3 protein: CASSTRPDNPANEQFF. As DNA, the CDR3 is TGTGCCAGCAGCACTCGCCCTGATAACCCCGCCAATGAGCAGTTCTTC.

This clone showed up just once. V gene TRBV28 combines with J gene TRBJ1-6, with unresolved D. Trimming removed 3 bases from V and 4 bases from J, with 16 bases in between. Germline CDR1 reads MDHEN; CDR2 reads SYDVKM. This CDR3 has 17 residues. CDR3 DNA: TGTGCCAGCAGTTTGGAAGGGAGCATTCCTTATAATTCACCCCTCCACTTT. Residues: CASSLEGSIPYNSPLHF.

This clone has a single count. The chain employs TRBV10-2 and TRBJ1-2; a weak D match, TRBD1 (6 bases). This CDR3 has 14 residues. CDR1 is WSHSY, CDR2 SAAADI, per germline. Between the trimmed V and J ends, which lost 2 bases and 4 bases, there was a span of 11 bases. The CDR3 DNA sequence: TGCGCCAGCAGTGAGAGCAGGGGAGTCTATGGCTACACCTTC. Translating gives CASSESRGVYGYTF.

The chain combines TRBV6-5 with TRBJ2-3; weak D call: TRBD1 (6 bases). Trimming took 7 bases from V and 3 from J, leaving 17 bases between them. Germline CDR1 reads MNHEY; CDR2 reads SVGAGI. The length of the CDR3 is 15 residues. The CDR3 nucleotides read TGTGCCAGCACCCAGGGGCAGGTGGTAACAGATACGCAGTATTTT. As protein: CASTQGQVVTDTQYF.

The V and J genes are TRBV4-1 and TRBJ2-7, with TRBD2 matching over 7 bases. Losses at the gene ends were 3 bases for V and 6 bases for J; bases not matched to a gene: 5. Germline lookup yields CDR1 MGHRA and CDR2 YSYEKL. The CDR3 covers 13 residues. The CDR3 region has the DNA TGCGCCAGCAGCCACCGACTAGCTGGCGAGCAGTACTTC. Translating gives CASSHRLAGEQYF.

The V and J genes are TRBV5-1 and TRBJ2-5; 11 positions match TRBD1. The CDR3 covers 16 residues. V was clipped by 4 bases and J by 4 bases; unmatched bases: 9. Germline V lookup: CDR1 SGHRS, CDR2 YFSETQ. Written as DNA, the CDR3 is TGCGCCAGCAGCGAAGCCCCGGGACAGGGGGGAGAGACCCAGTACTTC. Translated, it gives CASSEAPGQGGETQYF.

The J gene is TRBJ1-1, the V gene TRBV28; TRBD1 matches 8 bases. The V and J ends lost 7 bases and 1 base, in that order; junction bases with no gene match: 14. The germline V gene encodes CDR1 MDHEN and CDR2 SYDVKM. This CDR3 spans 17 amino acids. This CDR3 reads CASNISGGDRRNTEAFF. For the CDR3, the DNA is TGTGCCAGCAACATCTCGGGTGGGGACAGGAGGAACACTGAAGCTTTCTTT.

The chain employs TRBV19 and TRBJ2-5; no reliable D call. V was trimmed by 1 base and J by 1 base, leaving 13 bases between them. CDR3 length equals 16 residues. Germline CDR1 LNHDA, CDR2 SQIVND (reference sequence). CDR3 bases: TGTGCCAGTAGTATAGGGCAGCTAGGTTCCCAAGAGACCCAGTACTTC. It specifies CASSIGQLGSQETQYF.

V is TRBV5-4 and J is TRBJ1-5, with 9 bases lining up with TRBD1. V lost 4 bases and J lost 7; bases outside the gene matches: 3. CDR3 length equals 13 residues. Germline V gene lookup returns CDR1 SGHNT and CDR2 YYREEE (reference sequence). The CDR3 protein is CASSGDRAQPQHF. DNA for the CDR3: TGTGCCAGCAGCGGGGACAGGGCCCAGCCCCAGCATTTT.

The V gene is TRBV3-1 (or the pseudogene TRBV3-2), the J gene TRBJ1-1, with TRBD1 as a possible D gene (5 bases). The germline V gene has CDR1 LGHDT and CDR2 YNNKEL (reference sequence). The CDR3 is made up of 14 amino acids. The germline V and J ends were trimmed by 3 bases and 4 bases, with 12 bases remaining between them. The CDR3 sequence is CASSHRSGLTEAFF. The CDR3 coding sequence is TGTGCCAGCAGCCACCGCTCAGGGCTCACTGAAGCTTTCTTT.

This chain uses TRBV6-5 with TRBJ2-5; 7 positions agree with TRBD2. Germline lookup yields CDR1 MNHEY and CDR2 SVGAGI. With 4 bases clipped from V and 2 bases from J, the junction kept 4 bases outside the gene matches. The CDR3 spans 14 residues. The CDR3 DNA reads TGTGCCAGCAGTTTTGGGGGAGGGCAAGAGACCCAGTACTTC. It translates to CASSFGGGQETQYF.

The chain has TRBV11-2 and TRBJ2-4; D possibly corresponds to TRBD2 (7 bases). This CDR3 region has 16 residues. V dropped 5 bases and J dropped 7 bases, with 21 bases sitting between them. The germline V gene has CDR1 SGHAT and CDR2 FQNNGV. This CDR3 is CASSPQGGGLENIQYF. The CDR3 DNA is TGTGCCAGCAGCCCGCAAGGGGGGGGCTTAGAGAACATTCAGTACTTC. The complete variable domain, with remaining parts taken from reference TRBV11-2 and TRBJ2-4, reads EAGVAQSPRYKIIEKRQSVAFWCNPISGHATLYWYQQILGQGPKLLIQFQNNGVVDDSQLPKDRFSAERLKGVDSTLKIQPAKLEDSAVYLCASSPQGGGLENIQYFGAGTRLSVL.

J is TRBJ2-1 and V is TRBV28; D may correspond to TRBD1 or TRBD2 (5 bases each). CDR3 size: 15 residues. Trimming left V 5 bases short and J 4 bases short, with 15 bases between. Germline CDR1 MDHEN, CDR2 SYDVKM. The CDR3, as DNA: TGTGCCAGCAGTAATACCCGGGACCTATACAATGAGCAGTTCTTC. It yields the protein CASSNTRDLYNEQFF.

This clone is a singleton in its sample. The chain recombines TRBV6-5 with TRBJ1-1; 7 positions agree with TRBD1. CDR1 and CDR2 from the germline V gene are MNHEY and SVGAGI. CDR3 length equals 16 residues. V shed 2 bases, J shed 0 bases, and the junction held 6 bases outside the gene matches. DNA of the CDR3: TGTGCCAGCAGTTACGGGAGGGGGCTCTTGAACACTGAAGCTTTCTTT. Its translation: CASSYGRGLLNTEAFF.

The chain couples TRBV28 to TRBJ2-2; the D gene is possibly TRBD2 (5 bases). This CDR3 region has 12 residues. V was shortened by 3 bases and J by 6 bases, with 5 bases between the two germline ends. Looked up from germline, CDR1 is MDHEN and CDR2 is SYDVKM. CDR3 in DNA: TGTGCCAGCAGTTTGAGGGCCGGGGAGCTGTTTTTT. Amino acid sequence: CASSLRAGELFF.

The V call is TRBV4-1, the J call TRBJ1-3; D possibly corresponds to TRBD1 (5 bases). This CDR3 has 15 residues. Trimming left V 1 base short and J 4 bases short, with 11 bases between. Germline lookup yields CDR1 MGHRA and CDR2 YSYEKL. CDR3 sequence: CASSQGPGLGNTIYF. In nucleotides, the CDR3 is TGCGCCAGCAGCCAAGGGCCAGGGCTGGGAAACACCATATATTTT.

This rearrangement joins TRBV5-1 to TRBJ1-2; maybe TRBD1 (6 bases). The CDR3 is 14 residues long. Germline V CDR1 and CDR2: SGHRS, YFSETQ. Trimming shortened V by 0 bases and J by 8 bases, and 14 bases separated the two germline ends. The CDR3 loop is CASSLGGPGNGYTF. CDR3 DNA sequence: TGCGCCAGCAGCTTGGGGGGGCCGGGGAACGGCTACACCTTC.